The present TCR beta chain was sequenced within a study of neurological immune-mediated disorders. The cDNA came from 5'RACE, which used 10-nucleotide random UMIs. TCRdb ran MiXCR on the 5' RACE reads and lists one entry per CDR3 protein. This table has 93,000 or so distinct CDR3 sequences, under 14% appearing once. Study outcomes and limitations: There were no CDR3 amino acid sequences shared by expanded clones across subjects, a result suggesting private repertoires in all groups.

There are many counts of this clonotype. Its specificity is not known. Noted time point: longitudinal time-point 3. The CDR3 is made up of 16 amino acids. V lost 0 bases, J lost 4 bases, and 13 bases lay in between. Germline V gene lookup returns CDR1 SGHRS and CDR2 YFSETQ. The specimen sequenced was PBMCs. This receptor was taken from a female donor with HTLV-1-associated myelopathy (HAM/TSP). The rearrangement joins TRBV5-1 to TRBJ2-2, with a tentative D call TRBD1 (6 bases). The CDR3 loop reads CASSLAVQGTTGELFF. The CDR3 nucleotides are TGCGCCAGCAGCTTGGCCGTACAGGGTACCACCGGGGAGCTGTTTTTT.